Each of the 8 T cell receptor beta chains below was sequenced from the same sample in a study of OX40 agonist ivuxolimab in advanced cancers. Here immunoSEQ multiplex PCR was the method, and the copy in TCRdb shows in-frame clones only, minus some. The sample has roughly 90,000 clones, roughly 85% seen once. The sequencing used CD4+ or CD8+ T cells sorted from blood, collected in a trial of the OX40 agonist ivuxolimab. These receptor sequences come from an adult with an advanced solid tumor such as melanoma, head and neck, liver or kidney cancer.

The V and J genes are TRBV4-2 and TRBJ1-5, with no clear D. This CDR3 contains 15 residues. Germline V gives CDR1 LGHNA, CDR2 YNFKEQ. With 0 bases removed from V and 2 bases from J, the gap between germline ends came to 8 bases. The CDR3 sequence: CASSQDIFGNQPQHF. CDR3 nucleotides: TGTGCCAGCAGCCAAGATATTTTCGGCAATCAGCCCCAGCATTTT.

The rearrangement joins TRBV6-6 to TRBJ2-2; D possibly uses TRBD1 or TRBD2 (5 bases each). This CDR3 has 15 amino acids. V was shortened by 8 bases and J by 4 bases, with 17 bases between the two germline ends. CDR1 and CDR2 (germline): MNHNY, SVGAGI (reference sequence). The CDR3, as DNA: TGTGCCAGCCGATCCGGGACCTTGGGCACCGGGGAGCTGTTTTTT. Its translation: CASRSGTLGTGELFF.

This clone has just a few counts. The CDR3 DNA sequence: TGTGCCAGCAGCCGGGACGGCTATGGCTACACCTTC. Translating gives CASSRDGYGYTF. The chain links TRBV14 to TRBJ1-2; tentatively, D is TRBD1 (5 bases). The CDR3 loop spans 12 amino acids. Between the trimmed V and J ends, which lost 4 bases and 4 bases, there was a span of 7 bases. Germline CDR1 is SGHDN and CDR2 is FVKESK.

Only a few counts were recorded for this clone. J is TRBJ2-5 and V is TRBV30, with D perhaps matching TRBD1 or TRBD2 (5 bases each). The CDR3 has 14 amino acids. V lost 0 bases and J lost 4, with 12 bases in between. Germline CDR1 and CDR2: GTSNPN and SVGIG (reference sequence). The CDR3: CAWSVVSGRETQYF. CDR3 DNA: TGTGCCTGGAGTGTAGTCTCGGGGCGAGAGACCCAGTACTTC.

This clone was observed a few times. The chain carries TRBV6-6 and TRBJ1-5; D ambiguous. The length of the CDR3 is 12 residues. V was cut by 6 bases and J by 4 bases, with 7 bases left in between. Germline values: CDR1 MNHNY, CDR2 SVGAGI (reference sequence). The CDR3 loop reads CASSPQNQPQHF. CDR3 sequence (DNA): TGTGCCAGCAGCCCTCAAAATCAGCCCCAGCATTTT.

The chain couples TRBV4-1 to TRBJ1-2; D remains unclear. From germline, CDR1 is MGHRA and CDR2 YSYEKL. V lost 2 bases to trimming and J lost 9 bases, with 13 bases between them. This CDR3 is built from 13 residues. The CDR3 bases are TGCGCCAGCAGCCAATTGACGCCCTCGAGCTACACCTTC. Translating gives CASSQLTPSSYTF.

The chain has TRBV19 and TRBJ1-2; D is unclear. CDR1 and CDR2 (germline): LNHDA, SQIVND (reference sequence). The CDR3 spans 12 residues. V was trimmed by 5 bases and J by 5 bases, leaving 9 bases between them. Written as DNA, the CDR3 is TGTGCCAGTAGTTTCCTAGGGTATGGCTACACCTTC. This gives the protein CASSFLGYGYTF.

The CDR3 DNA follows: TGTGCCAGCAGCTTGGGACTAGCTTCTTCGATCTACGAGCAGTACTTC. This gives the protein CASSLGLASSIYEQYF. This rearrangement joins TRBV11-1 to TRBJ2-7; 9 bases agree with TRBD2. Trimming cost V 3 bases and J 3 bases; bases outside gene matches: 9. The CDR3 is 16 amino acids. Germline V lookup: CDR1 SGHAT, CDR2 FQDESV (reference sequence).